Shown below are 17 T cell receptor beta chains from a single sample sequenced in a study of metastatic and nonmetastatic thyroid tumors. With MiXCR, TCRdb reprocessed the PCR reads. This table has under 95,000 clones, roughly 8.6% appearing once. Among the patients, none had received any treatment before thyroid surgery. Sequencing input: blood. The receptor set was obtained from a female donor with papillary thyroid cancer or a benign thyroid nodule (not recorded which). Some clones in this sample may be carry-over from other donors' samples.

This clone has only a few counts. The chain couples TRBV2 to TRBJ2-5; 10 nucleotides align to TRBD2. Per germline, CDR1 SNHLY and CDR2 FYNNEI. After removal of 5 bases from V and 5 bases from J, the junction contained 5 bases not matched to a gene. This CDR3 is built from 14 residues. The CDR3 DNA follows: TGTGCCAGCAGTAGCGGGGGGGGTAGGGAGACCCAGTACTTC. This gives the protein CASSSGGGRETQYF.

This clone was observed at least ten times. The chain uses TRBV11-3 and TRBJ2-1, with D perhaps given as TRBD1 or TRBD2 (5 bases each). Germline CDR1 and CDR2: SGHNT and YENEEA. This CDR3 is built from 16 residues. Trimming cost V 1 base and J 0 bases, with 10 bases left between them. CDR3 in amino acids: CASSLGGGSSYNEQFF. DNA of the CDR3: TGTGCCAGCAGCTTAGGTGGGGGAAGCTCCTACAATGAGCAGTTCTTC. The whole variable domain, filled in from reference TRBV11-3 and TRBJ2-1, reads EAGVVQSPRYKIIEKKQPVAFWCNPISGHNTLYWYLQNLGQGPELLIRYENEEAVDDSQLPKDRFSAERLKGVDSTLKIQPAELGDSAVYLCASSLGGGSSYNEQFFGPGTRLTVL.

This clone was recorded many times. The CDR3 is CASSADTSTDTQYF. The CDR3 DNA sequence: TGTGCCAGCAGCGCGGACACCAGCACAGATACGCAGTATTTT. The chain couples TRBV9 to TRBJ2-3; D may be TRBD1 (5 bases). The CDR3 is made up of 14 amino acids. Trimming took off 3 bases at V and 0 bases at J, with 8 bases between the two ends. Germline loops: CDR1 SGDLS, CDR2 YYNGEE.

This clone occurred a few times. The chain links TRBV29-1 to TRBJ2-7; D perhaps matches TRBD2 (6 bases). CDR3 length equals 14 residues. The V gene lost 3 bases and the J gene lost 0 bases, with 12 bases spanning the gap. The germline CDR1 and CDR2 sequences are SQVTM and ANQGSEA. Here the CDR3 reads CSVERDLSSYEQYF. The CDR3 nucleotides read TGCAGCGTTGAGCGGGACTTAAGCTCCTACGAGCAGTACTTC.

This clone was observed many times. In DNA, the CDR3 is TGTGCCACAAACCGGGGGGATAGCAATCAGCCCCAGCATTTT. It specifies CATNRGDSNQPQHF. The genes are TRBV19 and TRBJ1-5, with a tentative D call TRBD1 (5 bases). CDR1 LNHDA and CDR2 SQIVND come from the germline V gene (reference sequence). The ends were cut back, 10 bases at V and 0 bases at J, with 13 bases in the middle. The CDR3 consists of 14 residues.

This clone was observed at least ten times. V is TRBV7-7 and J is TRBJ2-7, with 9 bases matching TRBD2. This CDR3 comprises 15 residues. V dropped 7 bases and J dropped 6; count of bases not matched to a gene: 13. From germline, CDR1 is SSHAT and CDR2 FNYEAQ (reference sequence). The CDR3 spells CASIPGRRGGGEQYF. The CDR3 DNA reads TGTGCCAGCATCCCGGGTAGGCGGGGGGGCGGCGAGCAGTACTTC.

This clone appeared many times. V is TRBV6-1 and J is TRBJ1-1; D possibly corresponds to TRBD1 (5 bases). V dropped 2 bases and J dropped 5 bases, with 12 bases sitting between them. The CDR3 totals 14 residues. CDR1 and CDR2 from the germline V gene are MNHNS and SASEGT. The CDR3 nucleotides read TGTGCCAGCAGTGAAAGAGGGCGGGGGACTGAAGCTTTCTTT. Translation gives CASSERGRGTEAFF.

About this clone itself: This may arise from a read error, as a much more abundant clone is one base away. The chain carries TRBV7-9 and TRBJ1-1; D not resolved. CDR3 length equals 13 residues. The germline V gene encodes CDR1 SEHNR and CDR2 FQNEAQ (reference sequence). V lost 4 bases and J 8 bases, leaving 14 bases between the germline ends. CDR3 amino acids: CASSSRVPSEAFF. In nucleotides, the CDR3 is TGTGCCAGCAGCTCCCGGGTACCTTCAGAAGCTTTCTTT.

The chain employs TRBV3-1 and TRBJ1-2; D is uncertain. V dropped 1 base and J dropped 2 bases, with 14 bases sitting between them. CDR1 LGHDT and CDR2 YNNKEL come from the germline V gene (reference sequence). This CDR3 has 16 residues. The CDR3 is CASSQGALTTNYGYTF. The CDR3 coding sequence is TGTGCCAGCAGCCAAGGGGCCCTGACCACCAACTATGGCTACACCTTC.

The CDR3 spells CASSRQASAEAFF. CDR3 sequence (DNA): TGTGCCAGCAGCAGACAGGCCTCGGCTGAAGCTTTCTTT. The chain has TRBV5-5 and TRBJ1-1, with D possibly TRBD1 on 6 matching bases. Germline CDR1 and CDR2: SGHKS and YYEKEE (reference sequence). V lost 4 bases to trimming and J lost 6 bases, with 13 bases between them. The CDR3 covers 13 residues.

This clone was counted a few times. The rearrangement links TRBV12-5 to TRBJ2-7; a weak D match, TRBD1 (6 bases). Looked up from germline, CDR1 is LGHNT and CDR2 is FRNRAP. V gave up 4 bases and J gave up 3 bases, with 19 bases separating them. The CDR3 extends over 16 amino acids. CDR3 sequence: CASGSVTGRVGYEQYF. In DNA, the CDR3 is TGTGCTAGTGGTTCTGTGACAGGCCGAGTAGGCTACGAGCAGTACTTC.

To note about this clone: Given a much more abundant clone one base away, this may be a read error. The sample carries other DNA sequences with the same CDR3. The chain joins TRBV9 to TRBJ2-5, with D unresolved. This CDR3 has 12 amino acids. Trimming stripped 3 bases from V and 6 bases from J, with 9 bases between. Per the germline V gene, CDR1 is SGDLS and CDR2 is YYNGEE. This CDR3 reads CASSAESQTQYF. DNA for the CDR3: TGTGCCAGCAGCGCCGAGTCTCAGACCCAGTACTTC.

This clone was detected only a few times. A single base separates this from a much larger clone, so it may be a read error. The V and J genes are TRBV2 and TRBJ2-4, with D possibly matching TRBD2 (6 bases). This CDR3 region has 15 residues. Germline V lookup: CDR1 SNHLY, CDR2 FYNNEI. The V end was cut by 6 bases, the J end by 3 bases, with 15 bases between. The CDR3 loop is CASRGLPEVKNIQYF. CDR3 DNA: TGTGCCAGCAGAGGACTACCCGAAGTCAAAAACATTCAGTACTTC.

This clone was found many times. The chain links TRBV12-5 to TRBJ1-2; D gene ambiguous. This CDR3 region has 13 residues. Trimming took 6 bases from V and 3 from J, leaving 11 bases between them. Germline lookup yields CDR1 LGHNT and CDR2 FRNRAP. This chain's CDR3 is CASGVQTDYGYTF. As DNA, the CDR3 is TGTGCTAGTGGGGTTCAAACGGACTATGGCTACACCTTC. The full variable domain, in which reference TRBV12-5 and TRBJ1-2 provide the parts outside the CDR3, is DARVTQTPRHKVTEMGQEVTMRCQPILGHNTVFWYRQTMMQGLELLAYFRNRAPLDDSGMPKDRFSAEMPDATLATLKIQPSEPRDSAVYFCASGVQTDYGYTFGSGTRLTVV.

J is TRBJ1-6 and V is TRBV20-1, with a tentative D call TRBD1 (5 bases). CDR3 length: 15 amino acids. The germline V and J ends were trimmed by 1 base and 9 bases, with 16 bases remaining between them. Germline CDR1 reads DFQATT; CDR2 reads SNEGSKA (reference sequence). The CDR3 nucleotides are TGCAGTGCTAGAGCCGTCAGGGAAGCATTTTCACCCCTCCACTTT. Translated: CSARAVREAFSPLHF.

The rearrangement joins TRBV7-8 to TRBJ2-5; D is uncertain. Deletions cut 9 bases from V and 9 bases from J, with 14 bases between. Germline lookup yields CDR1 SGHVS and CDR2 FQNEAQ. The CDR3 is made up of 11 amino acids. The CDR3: CASKTQTSQYF. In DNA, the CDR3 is TGTGCCAGTAAGACCCAAACGTCCCAGTACTTC.

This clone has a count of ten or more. The CDR3 bases are TGTGCCAGCAGAGCCAACGCCGGACTACCGGATACGCAGTATTTT. This translates into CASRANAGLPDTQYF. This sequence joins TRBV6-1 and TRBJ2-3; TRBD2 is a possible D gene (6 bases). V gave up 6 bases and J gave up 6 bases, with 19 bases separating them. Germline V gene lookup returns CDR1 MNHNS and CDR2 SASEGT. CDR3 length: 15 residues.